Many counts were recorded for the clone carrying this T cell receptor (beta chain). The antigen remains undetermined. Time point denoted: sample taken at primary tumor resection. These data come from a study of spatial heterogeneity in lung cancer. Broader study findings: Mutation counts in tumors were tracked by counts of expanded intratumoral alpha and beta TCRs.

The CDR3 runs to 15 residues. Germline loops: CDR1 SQVTM, CDR2 ANQGSEA. V lost 1 base and J 4 bases, leaving 13 bases between the germline ends. TCRdb redid the calling of the 5' RACE reads with MiXCR, one entry per CDR3 protein. The table records 15,000 to 20,000 distinct CDR3 sequences, about 6% of them present only once. This rearrangement joins TRBV29-1 to TRBJ2-2; maybe TRBD1 (6 bases). The sequence derives from a female donor with early-stage non-small cell lung cancer. This specimen was lung tumor tissue, taken at surgery. CDR3 amino acids: CSVEVTGSTTGELFF. Written as DNA, the CDR3 is TGCAGCGTTGAAGTGACAGGCTCTACCACCGGGGAGCTGTTTTTT.